Shown below are 30 T cell receptor beta chains from a single sample sequenced in a study of CD8+ T cells in alopecia areata. RNA, once extracted, was reverse transcribed into cDNA for use as the sequencing template. Profiled with immunoSEQ multiplex PCR; TCRdb holds only in-frame clones, not every one. The sample carries a few hundred thousand clones, less than 80% recorded once. The source material was CD4+ T cells sorted from blood, sampled at week 0. Every receptor here comes from a human donor with alopecia areata.

J is TRBJ2-2 and V is TRBV6-5; D gene ambiguous. CDR1 is MNHEY and CDR2 is SVGAGI in the germline V gene. V dropped 4 bases and J dropped 0 bases, with 9 bases sitting between them. The CDR3 covers 15 residues. CDR3 nucleotides: TGTGCCAGCAGTTCAACAAGCCCGAACACCGGGGAGCTGTTTTTT. Encoded protein: CASSSTSPNTGELFF.

The chain links TRBV29-1 to TRBJ2-2, with D unclear. CDR1 is SQVTM and CDR2 is ANQGSEA in the germline V gene. V was cut by 2 bases and J by 7 bases, with 2 bases left in between. This CDR3 contains 10 residues. CDR3 amino acids: CSVEYGELFF. DNA of the CDR3: TGCAGCGTTGAATACGGGGAGCTGTTTTTT.

The chain couples TRBV30 to TRBJ1-5; TRBD1 matches at 10 bases. Per germline, CDR1 GTSNPN and CDR2 SVGIG (reference sequence). With 3 bases clipped from V and 11 bases from J, the junction kept 4 bases outside the gene matches. The CDR3 is 12 residues long. CDR3 loop: CAWSGGTGAQHF. The DNA of the CDR3 is TGTGCCTGGAGCGGGGGGACAGGGGCCCAGCATTTT.

This sequence joins TRBV11-2 and TRBJ2-5, with a possible D match to TRBD1 (5 bases). The germline gives CDR1 SGHAT, CDR2 FQNNGV. The CDR3 totals 15 residues. Trimming cost V 4 bases and J 4 bases, with 16 bases left between them. The CDR3 loop is CASSYYPDTLETQYF. Written as DNA, the CDR3 is TGTGCCAGCAGCTACTATCCGGACACACTAGAGACCCAGTACTTC.

V usage is TRBV4-3 and J usage is TRBJ2-5; perhaps D is TRBD1 or TRBD2 (5 bases each). Trimming stripped 4 bases from V and 3 bases from J, with 9 bases between. CDR3 length: 13 residues. Per germline, CDR1 LGHNA and CDR2 YSLEER. The chain's CDR3 is CASSRDREETQYF. Written as DNA, the CDR3 is TGCGCCAGCAGCCGGGACCGCGAAGAGACCCAGTACTTC.

The chain employs TRBV5-1 and TRBJ2-7; 8 nucleotides align to TRBD1. This CDR3 is built from 15 residues. J was trimmed by 7 bases and V by 4 bases; bases with no gene match: 13. Germline V gene sequence: CDR1 SGHRS, CDR2 YFSETQ. In nucleotides, the CDR3 is TGCGCCAGCAGCACCTCAAGGACAGGGAACGGAGAGCAGTACTTC. Translation gives CASSTSRTGNGEQYF.

The J gene is TRBJ2-7, the V gene TRBV7-9; 10 nucleotides agree with TRBD2. J gave up 4 bases and V 7 bases, and 16 bases lay outside the gene matches. Germline loops: CDR1 SEHNR, CDR2 FQNEAQ (reference sequence). The CDR3 consists of 17 residues. CDR3 loop: CASTSGTSARGWYEQYF. The CDR3 coding sequence is TGTGCCAGCACCTCCGGGACTAGCGCACGGGGGTGGTACGAGCAGTACTTC. Full variable domain (missing parts from reference TRBV7-9 and TRBJ2-7): DTGVSQNPRHKITKRGQNVTFRCDPISEHNRLYWYRQTLGQGPEFLTYFQNEAQLEKSRLLSDRFSAERPKGSFSTLEIQRTEQGDSAMYLCASTSGTSARGWYEQYFGPGTRLTVT.

There are a few counts of this clone. The J gene is TRBJ2-5, the V gene TRBV7-2; 10 nucleotides match TRBD2. CDR1 is SGHTA and CDR2 is FQGNSA in the germline V gene. The CDR3 contains 15 residues. Trimming took 5 bases from V and 6 from J; bases not matched to a gene: 9. The CDR3 region has the DNA TGTGCCAGCAGCATCCCTCAGCGGGGGGGAAAGACCCAGTACTTC. It encodes CASSIPQRGGKTQYF. The full variable domain, its missing parts supplied by reference TRBV7-2 and TRBJ2-5, is GAGVSQSPSNKVTEKGKDVELRCDPISGHTALYWYRQSLGQGLEFLIYFQGNSAPDKSGLPSDRFSAERTGGSVSTLTIQRTQQEDSAVYLCASSIPQRGGKTQYFGPGTRLLVL.

This clone occurred a few times. The V and J genes are TRBV4-1 and TRBJ1-1; 7 bases align to TRBD1. With 5 bases clipped from V and 1 base from J, the junction kept 7 bases outside the gene matches. Per germline, CDR1 MGHRA and CDR2 YSYEKL. The CDR3 covers 15 residues. This chain's CDR3 is CASSSREGANTEAFF. CDR3 bases: TGCGCCAGCAGCTCCCGTGAGGGGGCGAACACTGAAGCTTTCTTT.

The chain recombines TRBV5-1 with TRBJ2-7; 8 nucleotides line up with TRBD1. CDR1 SGHRS and CDR2 YFSETQ come from the germline V gene. The CDR3 consists of 12 residues. After removal of 9 bases from V and 2 bases from J, the junction contained 4 bases not matched to a gene. The CDR3 is CATQGQAYEQYF. The CDR3, as DNA: TGCGCCACCCAGGGACAGGCCTACGAGCAGTACTTC. The full variable domain, completed using reference TRBV5-1 and TRBJ2-7, is KAGVTQTPRYLIKTRGQQVTLSCSPISGHRSVSWYQQTPGQGLQFLFEYFSETQRNKGNFPGRFSGRQFSNSRSEMNVSTLELGDSALYLCATQGQAYEQYFGPGTRLTVT.

Regarding this clone: The sample contains more than one DNA sequence encoding this CDR3. This sequence joins TRBV29-1 and TRBJ2-2; weak D call: TRBD1 (6 bases). Germline V lookup: CDR1 SQVTM, CDR2 ANQGSEA. The CDR3 has 13 residues. Trimming removed 7 bases at V and 1 base at J, with 10 bases between. CDR3 sequence: CSARGQNTGELFF. CDR3 nucleotides: TGCAGCGCTCGGGGACAGAACACCGGGGAGCTGTTTTTT.

This chain's CDR3 is CATSRVLGEQFF. The CDR3 nucleotides read TGTGCCACCAGCAGAGTCTTGGGTGAGCAGTTCTTC. The chain links TRBV15 to TRBJ2-1; D remains unclear. The CDR3 is made up of 12 amino acids. Between the trimmed V and J ends, which lost 1 base and 9 bases, there was a span of 7 bases. CDR1 and CDR2 (germline): LNHNV, YYDKDF (reference sequence).

The gene calls are TRBV14 and TRBJ1-2, with 7 bases aligning to TRBD1. V trimming: 4 bases; J trimming: 4 bases; junction bases outside the gene matches: 6. The germline V gene has CDR1 SGHDN and CDR2 FVKESK. CDR3 size: 14 residues. CDR3 sequence (DNA): TGTGCCAGCAGCCGGGACAGCGCAGCCTATGGCTACACCTTC. It specifies CASSRDSAAYGYTF.

The V gene is TRBV7-8, the J gene TRBJ1-6; 11 bases map to TRBD1. Germline V lookup: CDR1 SGHVS, CDR2 FQNEAQ. This CDR3 has 16 residues. With V trimmed by 5 bases and J by 10 bases, 10 bases remained unmatched. Here the CDR3 reads CASSPHNGQGASPLHF. As DNA, the CDR3 is TGTGCCAGCAGCCCCCACAACGGACAGGGGGCATCACCCCTCCACTTT.

The chain combines TRBV7-2 with TRBJ1-5, with unresolved D. This CDR3 has 13 residues. Germline V lookup: CDR1 SGHTA, CDR2 FQGNSA. The germline V and J ends were trimmed by 8 bases and 2 bases, with 10 bases remaining between them. Written as DNA, the CDR3 is TGTGCCAGCCGTGGGTCGGGCAATCAGCCCCAGCATTTT. This translates into CASRGSGNQPQHF.

This chain uses TRBV27 with TRBJ1-2; D not resolved. This CDR3 comprises 15 residues. Germline assignment: CDR1 MNHEY and CDR2 SMNVEV (reference sequence). Trimming removed 0 bases at V and 4 bases at J, with 12 bases between. DNA for the CDR3: TGTGCCAGCAGTTTATCGTCGAGAAAACTCTATGGCTACACCTTC. The encoded protein is CASSLSSRKLYGYTF.

The chain joins TRBV25-1 to TRBJ2-3; D is perhaps TRBD1 (6 bases). V was cut by 4 bases and J by 3 bases, with 11 bases left in between. CDR3 length equals 14 residues. Germline assignment: CDR1 MGHDK and CDR2 SYGVNS. CDR3 residues: CASSGTGLTDTQYF. As DNA, the CDR3 is TGTGCCAGCAGTGGAACAGGGTTAACAGATACGCAGTATTTT. The full variable domain, rest sourced from reference TRBV25-1 and TRBJ2-3, is EADIYQTPRYLVIGTGKKITLECSQTMGHDKMYWYQQDPGMELHLIHYSYGVNSTEKGDLSSESTVSRIRTEHFPLTLESARPSHTSQYLCASSGTGLTDTQYFGPGTRLTVL.

CDR3 residues: CASSSRGRVFYEQYF. CDR3 in DNA: TGTGCCAGCAGCTCCAGGGGGCGAGTTTTCTACGAGCAGTACTTC. The chain couples TRBV7-2 to TRBJ2-7; 8 nucleotides match TRBD1. CDR1 SGHTA and CDR2 FQGNSA come from the germline V gene. The CDR3 spans 15 residues. J lost 3 bases, V lost 4 bases, and 8 bases had no gene match.

The V call is TRBV7-2, the J call TRBJ2-7; the D gene is possibly TRBD2 (6 bases). The CDR3 consists of 15 residues. Trimming cost V 1 base and J 2 bases, with 12 bases left between them. Germline loops: CDR1 SGHTA, CDR2 FQGNSA. The CDR3 protein is CASSLDRWEAYEQYF. CDR3 coding DNA: TGTGCCAGCAGCTTAGATCGGTGGGAGGCCTACGAGCAGTACTTC. The whole variable domain, filled in from reference TRBV7-2 and TRBJ2-7, reads GAGVSQSPSNKVTEKGKDVELRCDPISGHTALYWYRQSLGQGLEFLIYFQGNSAPDKSGLPSDRFSAERTGGSVSTLTIQRTQQEDSAVYLCASSLDRWEAYEQYFGPGTRLTVT.

This clone came up a few times. The chain has TRBV4-3 and TRBJ2-5, with TRBD1 matching 8 bases. The CDR3 covers 13 residues. Germline V gene data show CDR1 as LGHNA and CDR2 as YSLEER. V was pared by 4 bases and J by 5 bases, with 3 bases of the junction left unmatched. In DNA form, the CDR3 reads TGCGCCAGCAGCCCGGACAGGGCGGAGACCCAGTACTTC. Protein sequence: CASSPDRAETQYF.

The chain couples TRBV6-5 to TRBJ2-3; D is possibly TRBD1 (6 bases). Trimming shortened V by 6 bases and J by 4 bases, and 14 bases separated the two germline ends. Germline V gene sequence: CDR1 MNHEY, CDR2 SVGAGI. The CDR3 is 14 amino acids. The CDR3 loop reads CASRSTQGADTQYF. CDR3 sequence (DNA): TGTGCCAGCAGGTCCACACAGGGCGCAGATACGCAGTATTTT.

This chain uses TRBV29-1 with TRBJ1-4; D uncertain. Between the trimmed V and J ends, which lost 7 bases and 11 bases, there was a span of 23 bases. The germline V gene encodes CDR1 SQVTM and CDR2 ANQGSEA. The length of the CDR3 is 14 residues. CDR3 sequence reads: CSAKTAGSNRKLFF. CDR3 DNA sequence: TGCAGCGCCAAAACCGCCGGGTCCAATCGGAAACTGTTTTTT. The full variable domain, in which reference TRBV29-1 and TRBJ1-4 provide the parts outside the CDR3, is SAVISQKPSRDICQRGTSLTIQCQVDSQVTMMFWYRQQPGQSLTLIATANQGSEATYESGFVIDKFPISRPNLTFSTLTVSNMSPEDSSIYLCSAKTAGSNRKLFFGSGTQLSVL.

This chain joins TRBV29-1 and TRBJ2-1; the D gene is possibly TRBD2 (5 bases). Germline-derived CDR1 and CDR2 are SQVTM and ANQGSEA. The V gene lost 7 bases and the J gene lost 9 bases, with 16 bases spanning the gap. The CDR3 length is 12 residues. The CDR3 spells CSAGFEGREQFF. The CDR3 coding sequence is TGCAGCGCGGGGTTCGAGGGTCGTGAGCAGTTCTTC.

This clone was observed a single time. The chain recombines TRBV30 with TRBJ1-5; weak D call: TRBD1 (5 bases). The CDR3 runs to 12 residues. Germline values: CDR1 GTSNPN, CDR2 SVGIG (reference sequence). V was trimmed by 2 bases and J by 6 bases, leaving 8 bases between them. The CDR3 loop reads CAWSLGTQPQHF. In DNA, the CDR3 is TGTGCCTGGAGTTTAGGGACTCAGCCCCAGCATTTT. The full variable domain, in which reference TRBV30 and TRBJ1-5 provide the parts outside the CDR3, is SQTIHQWPATLVQPVGSPLSLECTVEGTSNPNLYWYRQAAGRGLQLLFYSVGIGQISSEVPQNLSASRPQDRQFILSSKKLLLSDSGFYLCAWSLGTQPQHFGDGTRLSIL.

The chain is built from TRBV6-6 and TRBJ1-2, with D possibly being TRBD1 (5 bases). CDR3 length: 14 residues. Trimming took 8 bases from V and 4 from J, leaving 17 bases between them. The germline V gene has CDR1 MNHNY and CDR2 SVGAGI (reference sequence). The CDR3: CASAFGRGSYGYTF. In DNA, the CDR3 is TGTGCCAGCGCCTTTGGGCGGGGGTCCTATGGCTACACCTTC.

This chain connects TRBV29-1 to TRBJ2-1, with D uncertain. Per the germline V gene, CDR1 is SQVTM and CDR2 is ANQGSEA. V was trimmed by 8 bases and J by 3 bases, leaving 14 bases between them. This CDR3 has 13 residues. The CDR3 DNA reads TGCAGCACCCCCAGGCCCTACTACAATGAGCAGTTCTTC. This encodes CSTPRPYYNEQFF.

The chain uses TRBV7-2 and TRBJ1-6; D gene ambiguous. Germline-derived CDR1 and CDR2 are SGHTA and FQGNSA. CDR3 size: 15 residues. Trimming shortened V by 1 base and J by 5 bases, and 9 bases separated the two germline ends. The CDR3 spells CASSLDGRNNSPLHF. In DNA form, the CDR3 reads TGTGCCAGCAGCTTAGACGGACGGAATAATTCACCCCTCCACTTT.

The chain combines TRBV5-4 with TRBJ2-5; the D gene is possibly TRBD2 (6 bases). The V end was cut by 4 bases, the J end by 5 bases, with 27 bases between. CDR1 and CDR2 from the germline V gene are SGHNT and YYREEE (reference sequence). This CDR3 comprises 18 residues. CDR3 DNA: TGTGCCAGCAGCCATACGGCAGGCGGGGAACTTCCAGGGGAGACCCAGTACTTC. Protein product: CASSHTAGGELPGETQYF.

This clone was picked up a small number of times. The chain uses TRBV7-9 and TRBJ1-2, with 8 nucleotides matching TRBD1. The V and J ends lost 1 base and 0 bases, in that order; junction bases with no gene match: 4. Germline V gene lookup returns CDR1 SEHNR and CDR2 FQNEAQ (reference sequence). The CDR3 spans 16 residues. The CDR3 region is CASSLETGEANYGYTF. Written as DNA, the CDR3 is TGTGCCAGCAGCTTAGAGACAGGGGAAGCTAACTATGGCTACACCTTC.

The genes are TRBV7-9 and TRBJ2-5, with 8 bases identical to TRBD1. Trimming cost V 5 bases and J 5 bases; bases outside gene matches: 4. The CDR3 has 13 residues. CDR1 is SEHNR and CDR2 is FQNEAQ in the germline V gene (reference sequence). The chain's CDR3 is CASSIGQGETQYF. CDR3 bases: TGTGCCAGCAGCATAGGACAGGGCGAGACCCAGTACTTC.